Shown below are 7 T cell receptor beta chains from a single sample sequenced in a study of cytomegalovirus exposure and HLA in healthy donors. Vbeta (60) and Jbeta (13) primers were used in the PCR. Sequenced by immunoSEQ multiplex PCR; TCRdb stores in-frame clones only, minus some. The sample lists 98,000 or so clones, about 80% occurring once. What was sequenced was PBMCs. The receptors were sampled from a man aged 55-75 years in good health and CMV-seropositive.

The chain joins TRBV10-3 to TRBJ2-5; 8 bases line up with TRBD2. Germline CDR1 ENHRY, CDR2 SYGVKD. The trim removed 9 bases at V and 0 bases at J, leaving 6 bases unmatched. This CDR3 comprises 14 residues. The CDR3 coding sequence is TGTGCCATACGACTAGCGAGGTACCAAGAGACCCAGTACTTC. Amino acid sequence: CAIRLARYQETQYF.

This chain joins TRBV6-5 and TRBJ1-2; 7 positions match TRBD1. The V segment lost 6 bases and the J segment 7 bases; nucleotides outside the gene matches: 11. Germline CDR1 and CDR2: MNHEY and SVGAGI. This CDR3 region has 14 residues. This CDR3 reads CASRTREGAGGYTF. Written as DNA, the CDR3 is TGTGCCAGCAGGACGCGGGAGGGGGCGGGTGGCTACACCTTC.

The rearrangement links TRBV4-1 to TRBJ2-3; 7 bases align to TRBD1. This CDR3 is 13 amino acids long. The V and J ends lost 7 bases and 5 bases, in that order; junction bases with no gene match: 6. Germline V gene sequence: CDR1 MGHRA, CDR2 YSYEKL. For the CDR3, the DNA is TGCGCCAGCACGAGGGGGCCGGGAGATACGCAGTATTTT. It encodes CASTRGPGDTQYF.

V and J are TRBV6-5 and TRBJ1-2; TRBD1 matches at 8 bases. CDR1 is MNHEY and CDR2 is SVGAGI in the germline V gene. The CDR3 is made up of 15 amino acids. Losses at the gene ends were 4 bases for V and 4 bases for J; bases not matched to a gene: 8. The CDR3 nucleotides are TGTGCCAGCAGTTCGCCGGGACAGGTCTTCTATGGCTACACCTTC. Residues: CASSSPGQVFYGYTF.

The rearrangement links TRBV28 to TRBJ2-7, with 8 bases fitting TRBD2. The CDR3 totals 15 residues. After removal of 0 bases from V and 1 base from J, the junction contained 2 bases not matched to a gene. Germline values: CDR1 MDHEN, CDR2 SYDVKM. The DNA of the CDR3 is TGTGCCAGCAGTTTATGGGCTAGCGGGTCCTACGAGCAGTACTTC. As protein: CASSLWASGSYEQYF.

The rearrangement joins TRBV10-1 to TRBJ2-2; the match to TRBD2 covers 13 bases. Germline CDR1 is WNHNN and CDR2 is SYGVQD (reference sequence). The CDR3 covers 14 residues. The CDR3 spells CASGTSGDTGELFF. In DNA form, the CDR3 reads TGCGCTTCCGGGACTAGCGGGGACACCGGGGAGCTGTTTTTT.

This clone was seen only once. The chain joins TRBV11-3 to TRBJ1-6, with unresolved D. This CDR3 contains 13 residues. Germline CDR1 SGHNT, CDR2 YENEEA. Trimming took off 3 bases at V and 7 bases at J, with 7 bases between the two ends. Written as DNA, the CDR3 is TGTGCCAGCAGCTTCGCGGCAAATTCACCCCTCCACTTT. Its protein product is CASSFAANSPLHF. The full variable domain, with the rest looked up from reference TRBV11-3 and TRBJ1-6, is EAGVVQSPRYKIIEKKQPVAFWCNPISGHNTLYWYLQNLGQGPELLIRYENEEAVDDSQLPKDRFSAERLKGVDSTLKIQPAELGDSAVYLCASSFAANSPLHFGNGTRLTVT.